Listed below are T cell receptor beta chains from one sample, sequenced in a study of CD8+ T cells in alopecia areata. The protocol was immunoSEQ multiplex PCR, while the TCRdb copy is restricted to in-frame clones and leaves out a portion. This sample has fewer than 250,000 clones, with about three fifths found just once. The sequences come from CD4+ T cells sorted from blood, collected at week 0. The receptors stem from a human donor with alopecia areata. Both conserved end residues are part of each CDR3. A D gene is named only where the DNA matches it firmly. For some rows the clone size is stated as once, few or many, or as a class when expanded; others skip it.

TRBD2	-	TRBJ2-7	TRBV6-1	TGTGCCAGCAGTGAAGCGGAGCGGGGTTTCGAGCAGTACTTC	CASSEAERGFEQYF
-	once	TRBJ1-5	TRBV30	TGTGCCTGGAGTCCCTGGGGTACAGGGATCGGTCAGCCCCAGCATTTT	CAWSPWGTGIGQPQHF
-	few	TRBJ2-2	TRBV7-9	TGTGCCAGCACCCCGGGGGCCGGGGAGCTGTTTTTT	CASTPGAGELFF
-	-	TRBJ2-1	TRBV5-6	TGTGCCAGCAGCTTGAAAGGAATCGATGAGCAGTTCTTC	CASSLKGIDEQFF
TRBD2	-	TRBJ2-3	TRBV4-1	TGCGCCAGCAGCCAGAGGCCCGTAAGACTAGCGGGAGGGGGAAATACGCAGTATTTT	CASSQRPVRLAGGGNTQYF
-	few	TRBJ1-2	TRBV5-1	TGCGCCAGCAGCTTGACAGGGTCGCGGGGCTACACCTTC	CASSLTGSRGYTF
-	-	TRBJ1-1	TRBV29-1	TGCAGCGGAGCCCCCGCCCATGGGACTGAAGCTTTCTTT	CSGAPAHGTEAFF
TRBD2	-	TRBJ2-7	TRBV7-2	TGTGCCAGCCGCAGGACTAGCGGTTACGAGCAGTACTTC	CASRRTSGYEQYF
-	-	TRBJ2-1	TRBV5-6	TGTGCCAGCAGCTTGGCGGGGGAGTACAATGAGCAGTTCTTC	CASSLAGEYNEQFF
-	-	TRBJ2-4	TRBV5-4	TGTGCCAGCAGCTTTGAAGACAGGGCCAAAAACATTCAGTACTTC	CASSFEDRAKNIQYF